Given below is one T cell receptor (beta chain) in context. The data were obtained in a study of blood T cell repertoires in COVID-19. Here immunoSEQ multiplex PCR was the method, and the copy in TCRdb shows in-frame clones only, minus some. Of about 310,000 clones detected, over 80% appear once; the ten largest clones hold about 8.9%. V lost 1 base and J lost 1; bases outside the gene matches: 7. This CDR3 is built from 17 residues. Germline CDR1 is SEHNR and CDR2 is FQNEAQ (reference sequence). Source material: PBMCs or T cells enriched from blood (not recorded which). The TCR sequence derives from a woman between 18 and 30 years old who had recovered from COVID-19. This chain joins TRBV7-9 and TRBJ2-1; TRBD2 matches 7 bases. The CDR3 nucleotides are TGTGCCAGCAGCTTAGATGGGCTAGCGGATTCCTACAATGAGCAGTTCTTC. Translating it yields CASSLDGLADSYNEQFF.